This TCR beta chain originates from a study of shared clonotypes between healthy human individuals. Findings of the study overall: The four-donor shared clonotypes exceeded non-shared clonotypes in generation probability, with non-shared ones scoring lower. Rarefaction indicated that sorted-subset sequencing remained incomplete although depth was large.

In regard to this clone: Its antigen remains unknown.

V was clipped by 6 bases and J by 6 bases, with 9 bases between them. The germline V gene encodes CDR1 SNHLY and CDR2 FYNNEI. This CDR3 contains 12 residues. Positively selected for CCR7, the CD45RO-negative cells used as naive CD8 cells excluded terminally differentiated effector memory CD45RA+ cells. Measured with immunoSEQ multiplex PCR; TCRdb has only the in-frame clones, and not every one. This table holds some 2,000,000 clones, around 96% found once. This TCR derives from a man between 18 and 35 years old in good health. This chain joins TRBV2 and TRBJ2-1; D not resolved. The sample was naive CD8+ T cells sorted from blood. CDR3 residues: CASSLVANEQFF. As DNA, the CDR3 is TGTGCCAGCAGCCTAGTAGCCAATGAGCAGTTCTTC. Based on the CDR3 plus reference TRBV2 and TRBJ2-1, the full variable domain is EPEVTQTPSHQVTQMGQEVILRCVPISNHLYFYWYRQILGQKVEFLVSFYNNEISEKSEIFDDQFSVERPDGSNFTLKIRSTKLEDSAMYFCASSLVANEQFFGPGTRLTVL.